This T cell receptor beta chain was recorded in a study of monozygotic twins with inflammatory bowel disease. Broader study findings: Patient-specific immunosuppressive treatments may have made repertoires more variable. For IBD patients, clonotypes shared with others were fewer than for healthy twins, especially with disease activity.

Reanalyzing the 5' RACE reads, TCRdb keeps one entry per CDR3 protein, without DNA. The sample is made up of fewer than 550,000 distinct CDR3 sequences, and the top ten hold around 2.5% of it. This CDR3 region has 14 residues. CDR1 and CDR2 (germline): SGHRS, YFSETQ. A note on this clonotype: Its specificity is unknown.

This chain uses TRBV5-1 with TRBJ1-5; TCRdb's D gene call, TRBD1, goes unchecked for lack of DNA. This clonotype was obtained from a human donor with ulcerative colitis or Crohn's disease, or a healthy co-twin of an affected twin (not recorded which). The sequenced sample was blood. CDR3 residues: CASSSGQGDQPQHF.